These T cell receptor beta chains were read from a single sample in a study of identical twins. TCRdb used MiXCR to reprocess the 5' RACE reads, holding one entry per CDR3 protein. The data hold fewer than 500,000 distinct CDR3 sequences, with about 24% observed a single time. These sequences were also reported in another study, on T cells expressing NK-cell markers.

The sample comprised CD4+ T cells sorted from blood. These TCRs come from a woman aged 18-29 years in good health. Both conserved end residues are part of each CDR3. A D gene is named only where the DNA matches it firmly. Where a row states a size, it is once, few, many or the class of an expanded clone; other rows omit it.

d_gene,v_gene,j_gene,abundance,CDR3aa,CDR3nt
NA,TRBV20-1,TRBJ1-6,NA,CSATEKAYNSPLHF,TGCAGTGCCACCGAAAAGGCTTATAATTCACCCCTCCACTTT
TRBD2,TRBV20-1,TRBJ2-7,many,CSARDSIAGDEQYF,TGCAGTGCTAGAGATAGTATAGCGGGGGACGAGCAGTACTTC
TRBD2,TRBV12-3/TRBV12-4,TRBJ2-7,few,CASSFTAAGREQYF,TGTGCCAGCAGTTTCACGGCAGCGGGGCGCGAGCAGTACTTC
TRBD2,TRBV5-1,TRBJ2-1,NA,CASSSGLAGVGEQFF,TGCGCCAGCAGCTCAGGACTAGCGGGAGTTGGTGAGCAGTTCTTC
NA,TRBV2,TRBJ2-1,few,CASSSNPGNEQFF,TGTGCCAGCTCTTCGAATCCTGGCAATGAGCAGTTCTTC
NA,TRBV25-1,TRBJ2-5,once,CASSEYSRRGRKETQYF,TGTGCCAGCAGTGAATATAGTCGGAGAGGAAGGAAAGAGACCCAGTACTTC
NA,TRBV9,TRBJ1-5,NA,CASSVGRGEPQHF,TGTGCCAGCAGCGTAGGCCGAGGGGAGCCCCAGCATTTT
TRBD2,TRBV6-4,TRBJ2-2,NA,CASSRGGTITGELFF,TGTGCCAGTTCCCGAGGAGGGACTATCACCGGGGAGCTGTTTTTT
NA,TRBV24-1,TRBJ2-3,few,CATSDPARGKDTQYF,TGTGCCACCAGTGATCCTGCCAGGGGAAAGGATACGCAGTATTTT
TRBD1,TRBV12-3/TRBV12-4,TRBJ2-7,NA,CASSFSGTGLTEQYF,TGTGCCAGCAGTTTTTCCGGGACAGGCCTTACCGAGCAGTACTTC
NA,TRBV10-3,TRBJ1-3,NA,CAISRSGNTIYF,TGTGCCATCAGTCGGTCTGGAAACACCATATATTTT
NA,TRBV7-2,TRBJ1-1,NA,CAVTWGWNTEAFF,TGTGCCGTTACGTGGGGCTGGAACACTGAAGCTTTCTTT
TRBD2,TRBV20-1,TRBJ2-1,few,CSVRSSGRGEQFF,TGCAGTGTTCGGTCTAGCGGGAGAGGTGAGCAGTTCTTC
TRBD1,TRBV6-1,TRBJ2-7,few,CASSEAGGQFYEQYF,TGTGCCAGCAGTGAAGCAGGGGGACAGTTCTACGAGCAGTACTTC
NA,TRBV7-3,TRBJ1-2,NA,CASSIQSLGRGKDGYTF,TGTGCCAGCAGCATACAAAGCTTGGGTCGGGGCAAGGATGGCTACACCTTC
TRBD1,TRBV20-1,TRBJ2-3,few,CSARTAPRGLTDTQYF,TGCAGTGCTAGAACGGCCCCCAGGGGGCTCACAGATACGCAGTATTTT
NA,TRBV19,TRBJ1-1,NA,CASRTLGRPNTEAFF,TGTGCCAGTAGGACTTTAGGCAGACCGAACACTGAAGCTTTCTTT
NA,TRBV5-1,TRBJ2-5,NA,CASSLTVRETQYF,TGCGCCAGCAGCTTGACTGTTCGAGAGACCCAGTACTTC
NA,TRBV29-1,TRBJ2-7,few,CSVEELYEQYF,TGCAGCGTTGAAGAATTGTACGAGCAGTACTTC
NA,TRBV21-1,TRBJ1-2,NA,CASSYVQGPFSGYTF,TGTGCCAGCAGTTACGTGCAGGGACCGTTTTCTGGCTACACCTTC
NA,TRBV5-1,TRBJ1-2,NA,CASSWDRTDSYGYTF,TGCGCCAGCAGCTGGGACCGGACAGATTCCTATGGCTACACCTTC
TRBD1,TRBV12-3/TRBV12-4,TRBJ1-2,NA,CASGGTGNGGYTF,TGTGCCAGCGGTGGGACAGGGAATGGTGGCTACACCTTC
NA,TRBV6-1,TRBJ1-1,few,CASGKPYTAGAGAFF,TGTGCCAGCGGGAAACCCTATACTGCGGGGGCAGGAGCTTTCTTT
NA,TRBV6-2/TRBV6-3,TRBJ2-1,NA,CASSYSKGSGNYNEQFF,TGTGCCAGCAGTTACTCGAAAGGTAGCGGCAACTACAATGAGCAGTTCTTC
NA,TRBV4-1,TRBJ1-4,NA,CASSQTWGRVNEKLFF,TGCGCCAGCAGCCAAACGTGGGGACGGGTTAATGAAAAACTGTTTTTT
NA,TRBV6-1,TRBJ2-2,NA,CASGHLGQRTGELFF,TGTGCCAGCGGCCACCTTGGGCAGCGCACCGGGGAGCTGTTTTTT
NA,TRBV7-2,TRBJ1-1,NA,CASSLIRGVNTEAFF,TGTGCCAGCAGCTTAATCAGGGGCGTGAACACTGAAGCTTTCTTT
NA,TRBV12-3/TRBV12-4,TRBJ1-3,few,CASSPQTGNTIYF,TGTGCCAGCAGTCCCCAGACTGGAAACACCATATATTTT
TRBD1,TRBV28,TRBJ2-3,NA,CASSSPGTGADTQYF,TGTGCCAGCAGTTCGCCCGGGACAGGGGCAGATACGCAGTATTTT
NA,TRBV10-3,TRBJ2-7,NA,CAIRERTDPAYEQYF,TGTGCCATCAGGGAGAGGACGGATCCAGCCTACGAGCAGTACTTC
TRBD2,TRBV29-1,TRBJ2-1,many,CSVRSSGDNEQFF,TGCAGCGTTAGGTCTAGCGGAGACAATGAGCAGTTCTTC
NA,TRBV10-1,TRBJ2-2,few,CASSFGPGGENTGELFF,TGCGCCAGCAGCTTCGGACCAGGGGGGGAGAACACCGGGGAGCTGTTTTTT
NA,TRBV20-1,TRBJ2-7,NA,CSASLGYEQYF,TGCAGTGCTAGTTTGGGGTACGAGCAGTACTTC
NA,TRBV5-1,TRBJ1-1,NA,CASSLESPRGGTEAFF,TGCGCCAGCAGCTTGGAATCCCCTCGAGGGGGGACTGAAGCTTTCTTT
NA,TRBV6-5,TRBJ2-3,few,CASSYLRETVGTDTQYF,TGTGCCAGCAGTTACCTAAGGGAAACTGTGGGCACAGATACGCAGTATTTT
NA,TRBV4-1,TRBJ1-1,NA,CASSQDLALEAFF,TGCGCCAGCAGCCAAGATTTGGCACTTGAAGCTTTCTTT
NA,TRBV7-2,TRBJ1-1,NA,CASSLGGFTEAFF,TGTGCCAGCAGCTTAGGCGGATTCACTGAAGCTTTCTTT
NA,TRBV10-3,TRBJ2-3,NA,CAVRSRDTSTDTQYF,TGTGCTGTAAGGAGCCGGGATACTAGCACAGATACGCAGTATTTT
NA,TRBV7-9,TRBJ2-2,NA,CASSLSSAGANTGELFF,TGTGCCAGCAGCTTAAGCTCGGCGGGTGCGAACACCGGGGAGCTGTTTTTT
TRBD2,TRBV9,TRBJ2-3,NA,CASSVALAGDGTDTQYF,TGTGCCAGCAGCGTAGCCCTAGCGGGAGATGGGACAGATACGCAGTATTTT
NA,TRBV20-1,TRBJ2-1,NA,CSARGGTDVEQFF,TGCAGTGCTAGAGGGGGGACCGATGTGGAGCAGTTCTTC
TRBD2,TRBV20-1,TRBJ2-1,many,CSAKGLAGANEQFF,TGCAGTGCTAAAGGACTAGCGGGAGCTAATGAGCAGTTCTTC
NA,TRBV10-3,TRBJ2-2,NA,CAIRGETGNTGELFF,TGTGCCATCAGAGGGGAGACTGGGAACACCGGGGAGCTGTTTTTT
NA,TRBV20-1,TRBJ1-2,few,CSASLWGRGYTF,TGCAGTGCTAGCCTCTGGGGCCGGGGCTACACCTTC
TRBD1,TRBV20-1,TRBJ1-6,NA,CSARVLGQPNSPLHF,TGCAGTGCTAGAGTGCTGGGACAGCCTAATTCACCCCTCCACTTT
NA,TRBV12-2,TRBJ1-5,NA,CASRLNRPGHQPQHF,TGTGCAAGTCGCTTAAACAGGCCAGGCCATCAGCCCCAGCATTTT
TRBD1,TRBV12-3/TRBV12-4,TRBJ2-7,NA,CASSSRDRGVYEQYF,TGTGCCAGCAGTTCCCGGGACAGGGGAGTCTACGAGCAGTACTTC
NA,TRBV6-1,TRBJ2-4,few,CATTWEGAGNIQYF,TGTGCCACCACGTGGGAAGGGGCGGGAAACATTCAGTACTTC
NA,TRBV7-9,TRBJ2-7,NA,CASSLITEQYF,TGTGCCAGCAGCTTAATTACCGAGCAGTACTTC
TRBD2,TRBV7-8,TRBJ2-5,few,CASTRWTSKGEETQYF,TGTGCCAGCACCCGCTGGACTAGCAAAGGGGAAGAGACCCAGTACTTC
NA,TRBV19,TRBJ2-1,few,CASSIAYHEQFF,TGTGCCAGTAGTATAGCCTACCATGAGCAGTTCTTC
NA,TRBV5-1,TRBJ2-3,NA,CASSLGGGVSTDTQYF,TGCGCCAGCAGCCTCGGAGGGGGGGTAAGCACAGATACGCAGTATTTT
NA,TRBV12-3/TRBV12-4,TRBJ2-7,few,CASSLARTYEQYF,TGTGCCAGCAGTTTAGCGCGGACATACGAGCAGTACTTC
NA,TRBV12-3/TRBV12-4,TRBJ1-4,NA,CASSFGGAGEKLFF,TGTGCCAGCAGTTTTGGGGGCGCGGGGGAAAAACTGTTTTTT